This TCR beta chain was found in a study of T cell responses to AZD1222 COVID-19 vaccine. Study outcomes and limitations: Donors were mostly white British, more females; clonal diversity possibly underestimated.

The CDR3 totals 19 residues. V was clipped by 3 bases and J by 0 bases, with 23 bases between them. Germline V gene sequence: CDR1 SGHDN, CDR2 FVKESK. Profiled with immunoSEQ multiplex PCR; TCRdb holds only in-frame clones, not every one. The sample carries 150,000 to 200,000 clones, nearly 95% recorded once. A note on this clone: Antigen specificity is unknown.

This receptor was identified in an adult in good health. Specimen: peripheral blood, collected on day 0 of AZD1222 vaccination. The chain is built from TRBV14 and TRBJ1-2; D remains ambiguous. CDR3 sequence reads: CASSHKVFVFKGANYGYTF. For the CDR3, the DNA is TGTGCCAGCAGCCATAAGGTGTTTGTGTTTAAGGGAGCTAACTATGGCTACACCTTC.